Listed below are T cell receptor beta chains from one sample, sequenced in a study of patients and donors after allogeneic stem cell transplantation. In TCRdb, the RT-PCR reads were re-called with MiXCR into one record per CDR3 protein. The profile shows 920,000 or so distinct CDR3 sequences, 18% of them singletons. Sequences were obtained from blood, either unsorted or a sorted T cell fraction (not recorded which). The receptors were sampled from a human donor who was either an allogeneic HSCT recipient or a stem cell or donor lymphocyte infusion donor (not recorded which). It is not recorded whose cells these are; they may come from a transplant donor. The CDR3 runs from the conserved cysteine through the conserved F or W. Each record gives: V gene, D gene, J gene, clone size, CDR3 DNA, CDR3 protein. A D gene is named only where the DNA matches it firmly. Clone size is stated in some rows and not others, as once, few, many or a class when expanded.

v_call: TRBV24-1
d_call: TRBD2
j_call: TRBJ2-1
clone_size: many
cdr3_nt: TGTGCCACCAGTGATTCTTCGACTAGCGCTCCCCCCCCGTTCTTC
cdr3_aa: CATSDSSTSAPPPFF

v_call: TRBV5-1
d_call: -
j_call: TRBJ2-3
clone_size: many
cdr3_nt: TGCGCCAGCAGCTTGCGTAGGGATACGCAGTATTTT
cdr3_aa: CASSLRRDTQYF

v_call: TRBV20-1
d_call: -
j_call: TRBJ1-2
clone_size: -
cdr3_nt: TGCAGTGCTAGAGATCTTAGCATTTTGGGGCAGGGGCTCGATGGCTACACCTTC
cdr3_aa: CSARDLSILGQGLDGYTF

v_call: TRBV9
d_call: -
j_call: TRBJ2-6
clone_size: few
cdr3_nt: TGTGCCAGCAGCCCTACCCCCGCGACAGGGAGGTTAGGGGCCAACGTCCTGACTTTC
cdr3_aa: CASSPTPATGRLGANVLTF

v_call: TRBV27
d_call: -
j_call: TRBJ1-2
clone_size: -
cdr3_nt: TGTGCCAGCAGTTTTGGCGGCCGGCCTAACTATGGCTACACCTTC
cdr3_aa: CASSFGGRPNYGYTF

v_call: TRBV10-3
d_call: TRBD2
j_call: TRBJ2-5
clone_size: -
cdr3_nt: TGTGCCACCACTAGCGGGGGAGAGACCCAGTACTTC
cdr3_aa: CATTSGGETQYF

v_call: TRBV28
d_call: -
j_call: TRBJ1-2
clone_size: few
cdr3_nt: TGTGCCAGCAGTTTGGGCCGTGGTCGGGACAACTATGGCTACACCTTC
cdr3_aa: CASSLGRGRDNYGYTF

v_call: TRBV7-9
d_call: -
j_call: TRBJ2-7
clone_size: -
cdr3_nt: TGTGCCAGCAGCTTAGAGGCGGGGAGCCGCGAGCAGTACTTC
cdr3_aa: CASSLEAGSREQYF

v_call: TRBV5-1
d_call: TRBD2
j_call: TRBJ2-2
clone_size: few
cdr3_nt: TGCGCCAGCAGCTTGCCCCCCGAGACTAGCGTTGCCGGGGAGCTGTTTTTT
cdr3_aa: CASSLPPETSVAGELFF

v_call: TRBV10-3
d_call: TRBD1
j_call: TRBJ2-7
clone_size: -
cdr3_nt: TGTGCCATCAGCCCCGGGACAGGGAAGGTCGAGCAGTACTTC
cdr3_aa: CAISPGTGKVEQYF

v_call: TRBV15
d_call: TRBD1
j_call: TRBJ1-5
clone_size: few
cdr3_nt: TGTGCCACCAGCAGAGTAAGACAGGGGGGTCAGCCCCAGCATTTT
cdr3_aa: CATSRVRQGGQPQHF

v_call: TRBV29-1
d_call: -
j_call: TRBJ2-5
clone_size: few
cdr3_nt: TGCAGCGCTGAGGGCCTCGGGATGAAGACCCAGTACTTC
cdr3_aa: CSAEGLGMKTQYF